These 7 T cell receptor beta chains came from one sample sequenced in a study of CD8+ T cells in alopecia areata. RNA extraction and reverse transcription yielded cDNA as sequencing template. Using immunoSEQ multiplex PCR, the repertoire was profiled, and TCRdb retains in-frame clones only, with some absent. The sample lists around 160,000 clones, 87% occurring once. Material: CD8+ T cells sorted from blood, obtained at week 0. These receptor sequences come from a human donor with alopecia areata.

V is TRBV7-8 and J is TRBJ2-3, with TRBD2 matching 8 bases. Trimming took 5 bases from V and 4 from J; bases not matched to a gene: 14. Germline lookup yields CDR1 SGHVS and CDR2 FQNEAQ. The CDR3 has 17 residues. CDR3: CASSHYSGKEGADTQYF. In DNA form, the CDR3 reads TGTGCCAGCAGCCACTATAGCGGGAAAGAGGGGGCAGATACGCAGTATTTT. Supplemented by reference TRBV7-8 and TRBJ2-3, the full variable domain reads GAGVSQSPRYKVAKRGQDVALRCDPISGHVSLFWYQQALGQGPEFLTYFQNEAQLDKSGLPSDRFFAERPEGSVSTLKIQRTQQEDSAVYLCASSHYSGKEGADTQYFGPGTRLTVL.

This clone has just a few counts. This chain connects TRBV29-1 to TRBJ2-7; possible D gene TRBD2, 5 bases. The CDR3 sequence is 14 residues long. The germline V gene encodes CDR1 SQVTM and CDR2 ANQGSEA. Trimming removed 2 bases from V and 0 bases from J, with 11 bases in between. CDR3 amino acids: CSVEFPGSSYEQYF. Written as DNA, the CDR3 is TGCAGCGTTGAATTCCCGGGGAGCTCCTACGAGCAGTACTTC.

The gene calls are TRBV5-1 and TRBJ1-1; TRBD1 matches at 8 bases. CDR3 length: 11 residues. V shed 5 bases, J shed 7 bases, and the junction held 1 base outside the gene matches. The germline gives CDR1 SGHRS, CDR2 YFSETQ. The CDR3 loop reads CASSGTGEAFF. CDR3 in DNA: TGCGCCAGCAGTGGGACAGGTGAAGCTTTCTTT.

The chain recombines TRBV5-1 with TRBJ1-2; 7 bases are shared with TRBD1. The germline V gene has CDR1 SGHRS and CDR2 YFSETQ. The J segment lost 4 bases and the V segment lost 4 bases, leaving 7 bases of the junction unmatched. This CDR3 region has 14 residues. This CDR3 is CASSLQGPGYGYTF. CDR3 sequence (DNA): TGCGCCAGCAGCCTACAGGGGCCGGGCTATGGCTACACCTTC.

The genes are TRBV5-1 and TRBJ2-5, with 7 bases that match TRBD2. Trimming took 5 bases from V and 2 from J; bases not matched to a gene: 12. The CDR3 has 16 residues. Germline V gene sequence: CDR1 SGHRS, CDR2 YFSETQ. The CDR3 nucleotides read TGCGCCAGCAGTTCCGGTTACAACGGGGGGCAAGAGACCCAGTACTTC. This sequence encodes CASSSGYNGGQETQYF.

The chain recombines TRBV9 with TRBJ2-5, with D perhaps TRBD2 (5 bases). The germline gives CDR1 SGDLS, CDR2 YYNGEE. The length of the CDR3 is 14 residues. Trimming took 4 bases from V and 5 from J, leaving 15 bases between them. CDR3 coding DNA: TGTGCCAGCAGCCCCACTTTATCGGGGGAGACCCAGTACTTC. Its translation: CASSPTLSGETQYF.

The sample holds one count of this clone. The chain couples TRBV15 to TRBJ1-1; 8 bases match TRBD1. The germline CDR1 and CDR2 sequences are LNHNV and YYDKDF (reference sequence). The CDR3 totals 14 residues. The junction had 5 bases not matched to a gene; V was cut back by 0 bases and J by 8 bases. The CDR3 DNA reads TGTGCCACCAGCAGAGAACCCGGGACAGGAGAAGCTTTCTTT. Its protein is CATSREPGTGEAFF.